The 13 T cell receptor beta chains below were found in one sample sequenced in a study of T cell responses to AZD1222 COVID-19 vaccine listed by TCRdb under 2021. Preparation of the library involved the immunoSEQ multiplex PCR assay. TCRdb limited this immuneACCESS table to in-frame rearrangements with V and J called. A share of clones is missing; checked studies link under half to unresolved V genes, and the rest is unexplained. This sample lists 120,000 to 150,000 clones; 85% to 90% were detected once. Approximately 3.7% of the sample lies in the top ten. Per the publication, the time point label means: baseline before first vaccination. Sequencing used peripheral blood, obtained on day 0 of AZD1222 vaccination. These receptors all stem from an adult in good health.

The chain has TRBV9 and TRBJ1-1; no firm D call. Germline V gives CDR1 SGDLS, CDR2 YYNGEE. With 3 bases removed from V and 4 bases from J, the gap between germline ends came to 13 bases. There are 14 residues in the CDR3. CDR3 in DNA: TGTGCCAGCAGCGCCACGACGTTCAGCACTGAAGCTTTCTTT. Its translation: CASSATTFSTEAFF.

The chain links TRBV6-4 to TRBJ2-5, with 8 bases that match TRBD2. J lost 5 bases, V lost 6 bases, and 14 bases had no gene match. Germline V CDR1 and CDR2: MRHNA, SNTAGT. The CDR3 has 16 amino acids. The CDR3 DNA reads as TGTGCCAGCAGCCCCGAGAGCTCGGGAGGGGTGGAGACCCAGTACTTC. It codes for CASSPESSGGVETQYF.

V and J are TRBV20-1 and TRBJ1-1, with 7 positions matching TRBD1. The trim removed 3 bases at V and 6 bases at J, leaving 10 bases unmatched. Germline assignment: CDR1 DFQATT and CDR2 SNEGSKA (reference sequence). The CDR3 runs to 14 residues. CDR3 amino acids: CSASAPGQSPEAFF. The CDR3 coding sequence is TGCAGTGCTAGTGCCCCGGGACAGTCGCCTGAAGCTTTCTTT.

The chain has TRBV5-1 and TRBJ2-3; D gene uncertain. This CDR3 has 13 residues. V was shortened by 8 bases and J by 0 bases, with 10 bases between the two germline ends. Germline CDR1 reads SGHRS; CDR2 reads YFSETQ. The CDR3 DNA sequence: TGCGCCAGTTATTTTACTAGCACAGATACGCAGTATTTT. This translates into CASYFTSTDTQYF.

This clone showed up just once. The V gene is TRBV28, the J gene TRBJ1-2; 9 nucleotides align to TRBD1. CDR1 and CDR2 from the germline V gene are MDHEN and SYDVKM. The CDR3 covers 14 residues. J gave up 7 bases and V 3 bases, and 6 bases lay outside the gene matches. Here the CDR3 reads CASSLIQGAGGYTF. The CDR3 coding sequence is TGTGCCAGCAGTTTGATACAGGGGGCGGGTGGCTACACCTTC.

The CDR3 here is CAISTGENTGELFF. The CDR3 nucleotides are TGTGCCATCTCGACAGGGGAAAACACCGGGGAGCTGTTTTTT. The chain carries TRBV24-1 and TRBJ2-2, with TRBD1 identical over 8 bases. Germline lookup yields CDR1 KGHDR and CDR2 SFDVKD. V lost 11 bases to trimming and J lost 2 bases; unmatched junction nucleotides: 6. CDR3 size: 14 residues.

The chain is built from TRBV20-1 and TRBJ2-7; D is possibly TRBD1 (6 bases). Looked up from germline, CDR1 is DFQATT and CDR2 is SNEGSKA (reference sequence). There are 13 residues in the CDR3. Trimming took off 3 bases at V and 2 bases at J, with 11 bases between the two ends. CDR3 in DNA: TGCAGTGCTAGTAACAGGGACACCTACGAGCAGTACTTC. Residues: CSASNRDTYEQYF.

The J gene is TRBJ1-4, the V gene TRBV28, with 7 positions matching TRBD1. V lost 7 bases, J lost 7 bases, and 9 bases stayed unmatched. Germline values: CDR1 MDHEN, CDR2 SYDVKM. The CDR3 runs to 14 residues. CDR3: CASKGGGAREKLFF. The CDR3 DNA follows: TGTGCCAGCAAAGGGGGCGGTGCTCGTGAAAAACTGTTTTTT. The whole variable domain, filled in from reference TRBV28 and TRBJ1-4, reads DVKVTQSSRYLVKRTGEKVFLECVQDMDHENMFWYRQDPGLGLRLIYFSYDVKMKEKGDIPEGYSVSREKKERFSLILESASTNQTSMYLCASKGGGAREKLFFGSGTQLSVL.

The rearrangement joins TRBV18 to TRBJ2-5; 10 bases fit TRBD1. Germline CDR1 is KGHSH and CDR2 is LQKENI. This CDR3 spans 16 amino acids. V dropped 3 bases and J dropped 2; count of bases not matched to a gene: 6. In nucleotides, the CDR3 is TGTGCCAGCTCACCTCGACAGGGGGCGATGCAAGAGACCCAGTACTTC. Protein sequence: CASSPRQGAMQETQYF.

This rearrangement joins TRBV4-3 to TRBJ1-2; D is uncertain. Germline CDR1 is LGHNA and CDR2 is YSLEER. Trimming pared 0 bases from V and 8 bases from J, leaving 10 bases between. The CDR3 loop spans 13 amino acids. The CDR3 sequence is CASSQDPGGGYTF. The CDR3, as DNA: TGCGCCAGCAGCCAAGATCCAGGAGGAGGCTACACCTTC.

This chain links TRBV4-3 with TRBJ2-7, with 11 bases fitting TRBD2. Germline trimming cut 0 bases from V and 3 bases from J; bases unmatched to any gene: 10. This CDR3 comprises 18 residues. Germline V gene data show CDR1 as LGHNA and CDR2 as YSLEER. The CDR3 region has the DNA TGCGCCAGCAGCCAAGAACTTCCGACTAGCGGGAACAACTACGAGCAGTACTTC. Protein: CASSQELPTSGNNYEQYF.

This chain joins TRBV5-1 and TRBJ1-1; the D is unclear. Per germline, CDR1 SGHRS and CDR2 YFSETQ. V lost 4 bases to trimming and J lost 6 bases, with 16 bases between them. The length of the CDR3 is 14 residues. CDR3 residues: CASSPEGINPEAFF. The DNA for the CDR3 is TGCGCCAGCAGCCCGGAAGGGATTAACCCTGAAGCTTTCTTT. The full variable domain, its missing parts supplied by reference TRBV5-1 and TRBJ1-1, is KAGVTQTPRYLIKTRGQQVTLSCSPISGHRSVSWYQQTPGQGLQFLFEYFSETQRNKGNFPGRFSGRQFSNSRSEMNVSTLELGDSALYLCASSPEGINPEAFFGQGTRLTVV.

The rearrangement uses TRBV2 and TRBJ2-2, with D tentatively TRBD1 (5 bases). Between the trimmed V and J ends, which lost 2 bases and 7 bases, there was a span of 8 bases. The CDR3 is made up of 13 amino acids. CDR1 is SNHLY and CDR2 is FYNNEI in the germline V gene. This CDR3 reads CASSEQGSGELFF. The CDR3, as DNA: TGTGCCAGCAGTGAACAGGGCAGCGGGGAGCTGTTTTTT.